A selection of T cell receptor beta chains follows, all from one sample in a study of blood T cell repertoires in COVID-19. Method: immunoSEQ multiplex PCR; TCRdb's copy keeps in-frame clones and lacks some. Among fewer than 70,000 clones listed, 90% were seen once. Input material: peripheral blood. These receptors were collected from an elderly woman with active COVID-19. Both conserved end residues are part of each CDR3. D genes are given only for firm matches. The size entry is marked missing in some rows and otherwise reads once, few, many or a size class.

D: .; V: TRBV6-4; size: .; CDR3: CASSDSRSSNSNQPQHF
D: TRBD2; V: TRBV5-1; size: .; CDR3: CASSSTSGREKIETQYF
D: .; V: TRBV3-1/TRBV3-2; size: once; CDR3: CASSPGGDTEAFF
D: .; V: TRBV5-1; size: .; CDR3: CASSLAPTGAGGIGTEAFF
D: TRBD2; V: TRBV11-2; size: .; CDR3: CASSFGSGRTYNEQFF
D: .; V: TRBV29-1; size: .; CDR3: CSVERLATSTDTQYF
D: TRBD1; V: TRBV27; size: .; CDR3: CASSPLDRAGYTF
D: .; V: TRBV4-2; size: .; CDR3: CASSPSWERIAKNIQYF
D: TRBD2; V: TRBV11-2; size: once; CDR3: CASSATGGGYEQYF
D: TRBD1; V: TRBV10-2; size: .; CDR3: CASSAGTGGQPQHF
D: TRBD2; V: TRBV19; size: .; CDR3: CASSGEGGYGETQYF
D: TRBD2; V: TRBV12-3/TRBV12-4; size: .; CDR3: CASSLATSGRFF
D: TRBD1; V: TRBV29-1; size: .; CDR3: CSVAGPGTGLGYTF
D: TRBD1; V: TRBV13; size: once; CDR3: CASSLQGAVGANVLTF
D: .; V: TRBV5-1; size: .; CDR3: CASKASGSYEQYF
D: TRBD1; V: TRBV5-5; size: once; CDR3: CASRRQGARETQYF
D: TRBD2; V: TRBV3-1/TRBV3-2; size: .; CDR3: CASSATSGGGPTDTQYF
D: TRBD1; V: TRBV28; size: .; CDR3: CASGDPGTGDEKLFF
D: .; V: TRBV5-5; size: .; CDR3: CASSSARLVRSYEQYF
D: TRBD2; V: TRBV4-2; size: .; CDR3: CASSLASGAQETQYF
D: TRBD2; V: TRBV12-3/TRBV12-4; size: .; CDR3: CASSLAGGGEQYF
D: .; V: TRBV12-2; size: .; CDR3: CASRLARRAMGYEQYF
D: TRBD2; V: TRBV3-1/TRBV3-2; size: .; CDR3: CASSQDLRLAGGLDTQYF
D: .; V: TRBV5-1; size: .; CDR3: CASSPLTQDTDTQYF
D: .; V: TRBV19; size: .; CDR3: CASSIGQGLEKLFF
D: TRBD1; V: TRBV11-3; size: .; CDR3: CASSLASGTVAQETQYF
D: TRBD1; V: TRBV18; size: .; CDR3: CASSPGQGRYEQYF
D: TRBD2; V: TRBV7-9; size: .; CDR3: CASSPAPGSGGSGETQYF
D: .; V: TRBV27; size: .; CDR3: CASSPRGTSYEQYF
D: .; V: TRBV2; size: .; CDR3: CASTGQETQYF
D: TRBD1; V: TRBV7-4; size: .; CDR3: CASSQGARVTNEKLFF
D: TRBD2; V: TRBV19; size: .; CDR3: CASSMLPRTSAEWNIQYF
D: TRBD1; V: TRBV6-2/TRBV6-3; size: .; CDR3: CASSYGDRLHQPQHF
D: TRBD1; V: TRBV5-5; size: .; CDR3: CASSMYRGASYNEQFF
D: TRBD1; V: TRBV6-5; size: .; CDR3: CASSLGQVLSGNTIYF
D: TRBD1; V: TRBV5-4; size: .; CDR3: CASSPGQGALYEQYF
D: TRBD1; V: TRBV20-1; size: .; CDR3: CSASLDRDRASTQYF
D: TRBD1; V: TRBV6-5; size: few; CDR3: CASRTGTGINSPLHF
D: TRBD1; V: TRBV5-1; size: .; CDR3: CASSPRQGSLSGNTIYF
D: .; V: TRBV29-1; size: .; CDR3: CSVQGTEYEQYF
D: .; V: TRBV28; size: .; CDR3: CASSEEYGYTF
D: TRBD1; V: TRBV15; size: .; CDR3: CATSKPTGYEQYF